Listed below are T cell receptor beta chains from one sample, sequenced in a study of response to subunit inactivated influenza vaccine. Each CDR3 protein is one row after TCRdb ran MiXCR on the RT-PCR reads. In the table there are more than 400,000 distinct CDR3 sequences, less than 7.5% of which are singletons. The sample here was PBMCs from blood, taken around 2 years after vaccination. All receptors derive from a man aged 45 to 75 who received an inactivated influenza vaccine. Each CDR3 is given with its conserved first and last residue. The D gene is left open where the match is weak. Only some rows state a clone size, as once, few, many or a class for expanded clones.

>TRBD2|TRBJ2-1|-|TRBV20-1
TGCAGTGCTAGAGTTACGCGGGAGGGCCAGTGGCAGTTCTTC
CSARVTREGQWQFF
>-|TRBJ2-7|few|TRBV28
TGTGCCAGCAGTTTGTTAGCGGTAGGCCTTGGGGAGCAGTACTTC
CASSLLAVGLGEQYF
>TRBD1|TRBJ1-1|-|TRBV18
TGTGCCAGCTCTCCGGGACAGGGGGCCATTGGCACTGAAGCTTTCTTT
CASSPGQGAIGTEAFF
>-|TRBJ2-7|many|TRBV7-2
TGTGCCAGCAGCCCAAACTACGAGCAGTACTTC
CASSPNYEQYF
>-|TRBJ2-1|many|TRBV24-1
TGTGCCACCAGTGAATTGGGAAGTGAGCAGTTCTTC
CATSELGSEQFF
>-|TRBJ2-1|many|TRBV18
TGTGCCAGCTCACCCGGGACACCGAGTTCGTACAATGAGCAGTTCTTC
CASSPGTPSSYNEQFF
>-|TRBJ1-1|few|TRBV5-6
TGTGCCAGCAGCTTGGATATACAAGCGAACACTGAAGCTTTCTTT
CASSLDIQANTEAFF
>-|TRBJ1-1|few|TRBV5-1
TGCGCCAGCAGCACCTTAAGGACAGATGGGAACACTGAAGCTTTCTTT
CASSTLRTDGNTEAFF
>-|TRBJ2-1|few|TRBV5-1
TGCGCCAGCAGCTCGCCAGACTGGGTCAATGAGCAGTTCTTC
CASSSPDWVNEQFF
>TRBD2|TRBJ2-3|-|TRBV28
TGTGCCAGCAGTTGGTTTCGGCGGGAGGGCCAGTATTTT
CASSWFRREGQYF
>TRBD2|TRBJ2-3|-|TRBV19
TGTGCCAGTACCACTAGCGGGGGGGCCGATACGCAGTATTTT
CASTTSGGADTQYF
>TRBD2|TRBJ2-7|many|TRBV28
TGTGCCAGCAGTCCACCTCCGGGACTAGCCCTCACCTACGAGCAGTACTTC
CASSPPPGLALTYEQYF
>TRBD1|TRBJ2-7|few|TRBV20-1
TGCAGTGCTAGAGATCAGGGGACAGGGTCTTCCTACGAGCAGTACTTC
CSARDQGTGSSYEQYF
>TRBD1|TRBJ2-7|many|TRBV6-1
TGTGCCAGCAGAAGGGGACAGGGGTCCTACGAGCAGTACTTC
CASRRGQGSYEQYF
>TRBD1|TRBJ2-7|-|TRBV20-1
TGCAGTGCTAGACCTCCAGGACAGGGCCACTACGAGCAGTACTTC
CSARPPGQGHYEQYF
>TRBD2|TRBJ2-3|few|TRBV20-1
TGCAGTGCCAGGGGACTAGCGGGTAACACAGATACGCAGTATTTT
CSARGLAGNTDTQYF
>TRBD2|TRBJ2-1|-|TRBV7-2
TGTGCCAGCAGCTTATCTCCGACGGGAGGCTACAATGAGCAGTTCTTC
CASSLSPTGGYNEQFF
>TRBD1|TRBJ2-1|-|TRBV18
TGTGCCAGCTCACAAGGGACAGAGAAAAGGAGCTCCTACAATGAGCAGTTCTTC
CASSQGTEKRSSYNEQFF
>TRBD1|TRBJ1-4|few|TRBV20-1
TGCAGTGCTAGGACAGGGCTGGGAGAAAAACTGTTTTTT
CSARTGLGEKLFF
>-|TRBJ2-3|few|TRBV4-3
TGCGCCAGCAGCCCCCTCGGAGGCCTCGGGGATACGCAGTATTTT
CASSPLGGLGDTQYF
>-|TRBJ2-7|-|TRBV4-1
TGCGCCAGCAGCCTTAGGGACACCCTCTCCTACGAGCAGTACTTC
CASSLRDTLSYEQYF
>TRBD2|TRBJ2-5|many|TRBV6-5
TGTGCCAGCAGTTCCTTAGCGGGAGGAGAGACCCAGTACTTC
CASSSLAGGETQYF
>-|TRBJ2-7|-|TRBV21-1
TGTGCCAGCAGCCCACTGAGGATTATCTACGAGCAGTACTTC
CASSPLRIIYEQYF
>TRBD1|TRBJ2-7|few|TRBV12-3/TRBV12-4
TGTGCCAGCAGTAGGACAGGGTCCGAGCAGTACTTC
CASSRTGSEQYF
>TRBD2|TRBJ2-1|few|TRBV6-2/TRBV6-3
TGTGCCAGCAGTTACCGGGGACTATTCTACAATGAGCAGTTCTTC
CASSYRGLFYNEQFF
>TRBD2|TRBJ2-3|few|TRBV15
TGTGCCACCAGCAGAGCCTACCGACTAGCGGGCAGCACAGATACGCAGTATTTT
CATSRAYRLAGSTDTQYF
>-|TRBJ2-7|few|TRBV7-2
TGTGCCAGCAGCGCGGGTAGGGCCTCCAACGAGCAGTACTTC
CASSAGRASNEQYF
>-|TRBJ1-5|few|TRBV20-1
TGCAGTGCTAGACAGCCGCAGGCCAATCAGCCCCAGCATTTT
CSARQPQANQPQHF
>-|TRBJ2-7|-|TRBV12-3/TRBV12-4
TGTGCCAGCAGTTCCCACGTCGGATGGGACGCCAACGAGCAGTACTTC
CASSSHVGWDANEQYF
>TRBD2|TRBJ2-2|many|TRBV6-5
TGTGCCAGCAGAGACTCTCCGGGGCGGGGGACCGGGGAGCTGTTTTTT
CASRDSPGRGTGELFF
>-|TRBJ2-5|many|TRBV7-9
TGTGCCAGCAGCCCTCGGGGCGGGGCGGTGACCCAGTACTTC
CASSPRGGAVTQYF
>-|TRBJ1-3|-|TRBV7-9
TGTGCCAGCAGCTCACACAGGGACCACACGAATTTT
CASSSHRDHTNF
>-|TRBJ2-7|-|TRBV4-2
TGTGCCAGCAGCCATACCGACGGCCTATCCTCCTACGAGCAGTACTTC
CASSHTDGLSSYEQYF
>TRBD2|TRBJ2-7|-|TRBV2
TGTGCCAGCAGTTATAGCGGGAGCAAAGTCGAGCAGTACTTC
CASSYSGSKVEQYF
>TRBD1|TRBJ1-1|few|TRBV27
TGTGCCAGCAGAGCTAGGACAGGGCGGTTGAACACTGAAGCTTTCTTT
CASRARTGRLNTEAFF
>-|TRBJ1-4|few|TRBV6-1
TGTGCCAGCAGAATTCGGAAGGGGCTGGATGAAAAACTGTTTTTT
CASRIRKGLDEKLFF
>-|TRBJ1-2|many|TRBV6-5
TGTGCCAGCAGTTACCACGGGGCGTCTCTGGGCTACACCTTC
CASSYHGASLGYTF
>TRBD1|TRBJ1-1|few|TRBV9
TGTGCCAGCAGCCCTGGGACAGGTTTCACTGAAGCTTTCTTT
CASSPGTGFTEAFF
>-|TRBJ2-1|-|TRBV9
TGTGCCAGCAGCGTAGCGCCCACTAATGAGCAGTTCTTC
CASSVAPTNEQFF
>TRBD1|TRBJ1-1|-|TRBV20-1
TGCAGTGCTTTGGGGACAGGGGTTGGGGGGAACACTGAAGCTTTCTTT
CSALGTGVGGNTEAFF
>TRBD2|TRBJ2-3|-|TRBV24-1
TGTGCCACCAGTGTGTCCGGGACTACAACCTCCACAGATACGCAGTATTTT
CATSVSGTTTSTDTQYF
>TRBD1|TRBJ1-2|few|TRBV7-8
TGTGCCAGCAGCTTAGGGCCCACAGGGGATGGCTACACCTTC
CASSLGPTGDGYTF
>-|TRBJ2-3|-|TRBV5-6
TGTGCCAGCAGCTTGTTCGGGGATACGCAGTATTTT
CASSLFGDTQYF
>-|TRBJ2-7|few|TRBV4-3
TGCGCCAGCAGCCAAGAAGAAGACAGCTACGAGCAGTACTTC
CASSQEEDSYEQYF
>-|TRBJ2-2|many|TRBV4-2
TGTGCCAGCAGCCAAGGATTTTCGCCTACGGACACCGGGGAGCTGTTTTTT
CASSQGFSPTDTGELFF
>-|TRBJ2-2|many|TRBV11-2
TGTGCCAGCAGCTTATCCCCGGGCAGACACACCGGGGAGCTGTTTTTT
CASSLSPGRHTGELFF
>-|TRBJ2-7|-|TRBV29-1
TGCAGCGTCTCGGTCGGGGGTAGCTCCTACGAGCAGTACTTC
CSVSVGGSSYEQYF
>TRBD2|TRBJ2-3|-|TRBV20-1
TGCAGAGCGGGGGGCACAGATACGCAGTATTTT
CRAGGTDTQYF
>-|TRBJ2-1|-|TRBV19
TGTGCCAGTAGTATAGATTCATCACAGGGGGGGGATGAGCAGTTCTTC
CASSIDSSQGGDEQFF
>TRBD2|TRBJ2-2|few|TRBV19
TGTGCCAGTAGTATTCGACCCGGGACTAGCGGGGGGAACACCGGGGAGCTGTTTTTT
CASSIRPGTSGGNTGELFF
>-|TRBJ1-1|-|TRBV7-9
TGTGCCAGCAGACCAGGGTGGAACACTGAAGCTTTCTTT
CASRPGWNTEAFF
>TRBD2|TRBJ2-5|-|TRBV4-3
TGCGCCAGCAGCCAAGGGACTAGCGGGACCCAGTACTTC
CASSQGTSGTQYF
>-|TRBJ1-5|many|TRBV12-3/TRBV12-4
TGTGCCAGCAGCTTGACAGTTAATCAGCCCCAGCATTTT
CASSLTVNQPQHF
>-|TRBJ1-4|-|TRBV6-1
TGTGCCAGCAGTGGGTTCGCTACCGAAAAACTGTTTTTT
CASSGFATEKLFF
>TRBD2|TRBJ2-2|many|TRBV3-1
TGTGCCAGCAGCCCCCTGGGGCGGGGGGGCCCCGGGGAGCTGTTTTTT
CASSPLGRGGPGELFF
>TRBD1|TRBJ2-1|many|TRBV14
TGTGCCAGCAGCCAAAAAGGCCCCCCGGGACAGCGCTCCTACAATGAGCAGTTCTTC
CASSQKGPPGQRSYNEQFF
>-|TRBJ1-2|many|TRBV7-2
TGTGCCAGCAGCTTAGAGGGGCGCGGCTATGGCTACACCTTC
CASSLEGRGYGYTF
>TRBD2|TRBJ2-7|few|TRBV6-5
TGTGCCAGCAGTTACTCGATGTGGGTTGGGACTAGCGCCTACGAGCAGTACTTC
CASSYSMWVGTSAYEQYF
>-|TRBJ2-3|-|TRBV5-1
TGCGCCAGCTGCGTCGGGGGCAGCACAGATACGCAGTATTTT
CASCVGGSTDTQYF
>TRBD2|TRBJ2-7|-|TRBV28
TGTGCCAGCAGTTTTATCAGCGGGGGGCCGGGGTACGAGCAGTACTTC
CASSFISGGPGYEQYF